The T cell receptor (beta chain) under discussion was sequenced for a study of Ad26.COV2.S vaccination and SARS-CoV-2 variants. Background on the study: Enrollment placed the donor in the COV1001 Ad26.COV2.S trial arm. Each vaccinee took Ad26.COV2.S intramuscularly, once or twice 56 days apart.

Generated by immunoSEQ multiplex PCR, the TCRdb table keeps only in-frame clones and is missing some. The data contain around 400,000 clones, roughly four fifths of them seen just once; the ten biggest clones take up approximately 7.8%. Described treatment: over 15 received Ad26.COV2.S at low or high dose, single or two shots; roughly 5 received placebo; per-sample allocation not given. Sampling took place 63 days after the first vaccine or placebo injection. Note on this clone: Antigen unknown.

Broader study findings: Vaccine and placebo groups showed comparable non-spike TCR breadth. Spike-specific TCR breadth was greater after Ad26.COV2.S than placebo.

This receptor was taken from a person between 18 and 65 years old who received the Ad26.COV2.S COVID-19 vaccine or a placebo. The sample was peripheral blood, taken in a trial of Ad26.COV2.S vaccine versus placebo.

The CDR3 DNA reads as TGTGCCAGCGCCTCGCAAAATCAGCCCCAGCATTTT. It specifies CASASQNQPQHF. J is TRBJ1-5 and V is TRBV2; D gene ambiguous. The ends were cut back, 8 bases at V and 4 bases at J, with 9 bases in the middle. From germline, CDR1 is SNHLY and CDR2 FYNNEI. The CDR3 loop spans 12 amino acids.